Listed below are T cell receptor beta chains from one sample, sequenced in a study of molecular identifiers for immune sequencing clone quantification. MiXCR, run by TCRdb on the PCR reads, gives a single entry per CDR3 protein. The sample yields some 650,000 distinct CDR3 sequences, approximately 20% seen once. What was sequenced was naive CD8+ T cells from blood, with Jurkat cell RNA spiked in. The source is a human donor in good health. Some libraries in this study had Jurkat cell RNA spiked in. Each CDR3 is given with its conserved first and last residue. The D gene is left open where the match is weak. Size values are once, few and many counts, or a class for expanded clones, and some rows have none.

TRBV7-9	TRBJ2-5	17	NA	TRBD1	TGTGCCAGCAACGATTTTCTCGGACAGGGGTTTGAGGAGACCCAGTACTTC	CASNDFLGQGFEETQYF
TRBV19	TRBJ2-5	13	few	NA	TGTGCCAGTAGTATCTGGTCCCAAGAGACCCAGTACTTC	CASSIWSQETQYF
TRBV4-1	TRBJ2-3	13	many	NA	TGCGCCAGCAGCCAAGACCCTCCGAGTACGCAGTATTTT	CASSQDPPSTQYF
TRBV20-1	TRBJ2-3	17	many	TRBD2	TGCAGTGCTAGAGATTTGTGGCTAGCGGGAGGCAGAGATACGCAGTATTTT	CSARDLWLAGGRDTQYF
TRBV7-2	TRBJ2-7	13	many	NA	TGTGCCAGCAGCTTCTTTCACGGCCACGAGCAGTACTTC	CASSFFHGHEQYF
TRBV27	TRBJ2-3	16	NA	TRBD2	TGTGCCAGCAGTTTTGGGGGGGGGGGGTTCACAGATACGCAGTATTTT	CASSFGGGGFTDTQYF
TRBV19	TRBJ2-1	15	NA	NA	TGTGCCAGTAGTATAGAGAAGTACTCCTACAATGAGCAGTTCTTC	CASSIEKYSYNEQFF
TRBV10-3	TRBJ1-1	12	many	NA	TGTGCCATCAGTGGGCCAGGCACTGAAGCTTTCTTT	CAISGPGTEAFF
TRBV19	TRBJ2-3	16	many	TRBD2	TGTGCCAGTAGCCCCACGACTAGCGGGAGCACAGATACGCAGTATTTT	CASSPTTSGSTDTQYF
TRBV12-3/TRBV12-4	TRBJ2-2	18	NA	NA	TGTGCCAGCAGTTTAGCGGGGCCGATTGTCCTGGACACCGGGGAGCTGTTTTTT	CASSLAGPIVLDTGELFF
TRBV6-2/TRBV6-3	TRBJ2-5	14	many	NA	TGTGCCAGCAGACCTGATCAGGCCCAAGAGACCCAGTACTTC	CASRPDQAQETQYF